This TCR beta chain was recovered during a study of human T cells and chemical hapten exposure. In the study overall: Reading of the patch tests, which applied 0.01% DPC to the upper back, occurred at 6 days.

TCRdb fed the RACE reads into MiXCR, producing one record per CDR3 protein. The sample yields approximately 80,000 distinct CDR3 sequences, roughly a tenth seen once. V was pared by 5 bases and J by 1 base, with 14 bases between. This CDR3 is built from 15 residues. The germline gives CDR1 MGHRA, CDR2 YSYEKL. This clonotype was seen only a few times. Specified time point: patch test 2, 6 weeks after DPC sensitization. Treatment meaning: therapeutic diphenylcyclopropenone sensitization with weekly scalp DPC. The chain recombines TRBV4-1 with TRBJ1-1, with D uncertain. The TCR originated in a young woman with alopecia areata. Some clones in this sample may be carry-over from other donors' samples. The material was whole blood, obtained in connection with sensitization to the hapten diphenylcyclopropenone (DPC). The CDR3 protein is CASSLYTEGNTEAFF. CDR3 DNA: TGCGCCAGCAGCTTATATACAGAGGGGAACACTGAAGCTTTCTTT.